This T cell receptor (beta chain) was sequenced for a study of beta chain features in type 1 diabetes. Each donor gave one heparinised blood draw averaging about 120 mL. This clone was counted a few times. Its specificity is not known. Study results and caveats: HLA effects on TCRB rearrangement stayed unresolved here.

The CDR3 is 16 residues long. Germline V gene data show CDR1 as ENHRY and CDR2 as SYGVKD. Trimming at V came to 3 bases and at J to 4 bases, leaving 6 bases not matched to a gene. All of the isolated RNA was reverse transcribed, so expressed TCRB transcripts were sequenced. TCRdb keeps only in-frame clones here, not all; method: immunoSEQ multiplex PCR. The table has some 500,000 clones, about an eighth seen once. V is TRBV10-3 and J is TRBJ1-2; 12 nucleotides align to TRBD1. Sequenced input: naive CD4+ T cells from blood. This receptor was taken from a woman aged 18-35 years in good health. CDR3 protein: CAISDGTGGSSYGYTF. In DNA, the CDR3 is TGTGCCATCAGTGATGGGACAGGGGGCTCAAGCTATGGCTACACCTTC.